This TCR beta chain was observed in a study of control samples from healthy donors and cancer patients. Repertoires were generated with immunoSEQ multiplex PCR, while TCRdb's copy carries only in-frame clones and drops some. The sample records about 150,000 clones, 80% to 95% being singletons. The CDR3 loop spans 14 amino acids. Per germline, CDR1 SQVTM and CDR2 ANQGSEA. V lost 3 bases and J lost 2; bases outside the gene matches: 2. Input material: blood. The clonotype originates from a young man in good health. V gene TRBV29-1 combines with J gene TRBJ2-3, with 10 positions matching TRBD1. The CDR3 coding sequence is TGCAGCGTTGAGGGACAGGGGTACACAGATACGCAGTATTTT. As protein: CSVEGQGYTDTQYF.